This T cell receptor beta chain was recovered during a study of shared clonotypes between healthy human individuals (dated by TCRdb to 2018 to 2021). About the full investigation: The cohort comprised a couple of women and a few men aged 18 to 49 years. For each donor, CD4 naive and CD4 memory were each run on three plates, CD8 naive on two plates, and CD8 memory on one plate. To estimate repertoire size and how much clonotypes are shared between individuals, the study performed deep sequencing of blood TCR repertoires from roughly five healthy adults. Libraries were prepared and TCR repertoires were sequenced by different laboratories using diverse techniques, in order to increase sequencing depth and limit assay-specific biases. Each donor's leukapheresis produced roughly between roughly 0.85 and 9 billion PBMCs.

TCR CDR3 regions were amplified from genomic DNA by multiplex PCR using the deep immunoSEQ assay. Extracted genomic DNA from each cell subset was distributed evenly across all wells of several immunoSEQ 96-well plates, and each plate was treated as a replicate. For sorted subsets, each replicate PCR was loaded with roughly 0.2 ug genomic DNA, equivalent to 30,000 or so T cell genomes. The purified libraries were quantified using a Qubit 3.0 fluorometer, sized with a Bioanalyzer 2100, and then quantified again using the KAPA Library Quantification kit. Each immunoSEQ 96-well plate was sequenced on its own single-read 150-cycle Illumina NextSeq 550 flow cell. Processing in the source paper ran as follows. The immunoSEQ output contained only junctional sequences without quality scores, so filtering could not match that applied to full-length reads. To assign V/J genes and CDR3, sequences were annotated against IMGT germline references using PyIR, a Python wrapper for IgBLAST v1.9. Any read was removed if the V/J assignment was weak (E-value above 1e-6), the CDR3 was missing, or the read contained stop codons, out-of-frame junctions, or ambiguous translated residues. A V3J clonotype was defined by an identical inferred V gene, J gene, and CDR3 amino acid sequence. Percentage overlap between repertoires was calculated by dividing the number of shared unique clonotypes by the size of the smaller repertoire. Three approaches were used to assess repertoire richness: RTK rarefaction, the Chao1 estimator, and Recon v2.1 estimates of unobserved clonotypes. Generation probabilities were computed with OLGA for all TCRbeta clonotypes obtained by the gDNA method from four donors. TCRdb provides this immuneACCESS table in a form limited to in-frame rearrangements. Some clones are lacking; in checked studies, under half of them reflect an unresolved V gene, and why the rest are absent is not known. D and trimming were read from the DNA, whereas the V and J calls and clone size are those reported in that table. The sample has around 2.5 million clones on record, 80% to 95% of them singletons. The ten biggest clones cover 0.36% of the sample.

Note on this clone: Its antigen target is currently unknown. One base away there is no much larger clone; base qualities are not given.

Reading the germline V gene gives CDR1 MNHNS and CDR2 SASEGT. V trim: 11 bases; J trim: 2 bases; unmatched bases: 3. The CDR3 goes from the cysteine to the phenylalanine over 12 residues. Here the CDR3 DNA is all that survives: 36 bases in frame from base 1. General study outcomes and caveats: Pairwise subsampling indicated that sequencing depth was expected to affect the degree of clonotype sharing among donors. Sampling was restricted to blood, and TCR repertoires in tissue are likely to differ from TCR repertoires in blood. When a few donors were compared, the shared fraction of clonotypes was around 5% for naive CD4, about 4% for naive CD8, 2.3% for memory CD4, and 0.4% for memory CD8. Naive subsets generally had larger estimated clonotype richness than memory subsets. The small number of donors limited the genetic and exposure-history diversity represented. Even with the large sequencing depth, rarefaction of the sorted-subset datasets indicated that sequencing was incomplete. Compared with non-shared clonotypes, the clonotypes found in all four sorted-subset donors had higher generation probabilities.

The donors were healthy, HIV-negative adults who had no recently reported acute infections or vaccinations. Every donor was a Caucasian adult living in Nashville, Tennessee, USA. Magnetic negative selection was used to enrich CD4+ T cells, after which naive cells were positively selected on CD45RA and the negative fraction became the memory subset. Blood was collected by leukapheresis, and PBMCs were isolated by Ficoll-Histopaque density gradient centrifugation and then cryopreserved in liquid nitrogen vapor phase. Purity and quantity of every magnetically sorted T cell population were checked by analytical flow cytometry. From each sorted fraction, genomic DNA was isolated and quantified by UV absorbance on a Nanodrop 2000c.

The sequencing input was naive CD4+ T cells from PBMCs. Sample cell subset or site, as interpreted from the label and publication: CD45RA+ positively selected. The TCR sequence derives from a man between 18 and 29 years old in good health. Some clones in this sample may be carry-over from other donors' samples. The chain employs TRBV6-1 and TRBJ1-5; TRBD1 matches 7 bases in the middle. The CDR3 amino acid sequence is: CAGQVGNQPQHF. The base sequence is TGTGCCGGACAGGTCGGCAATCAGCCCCAGCATTTT.